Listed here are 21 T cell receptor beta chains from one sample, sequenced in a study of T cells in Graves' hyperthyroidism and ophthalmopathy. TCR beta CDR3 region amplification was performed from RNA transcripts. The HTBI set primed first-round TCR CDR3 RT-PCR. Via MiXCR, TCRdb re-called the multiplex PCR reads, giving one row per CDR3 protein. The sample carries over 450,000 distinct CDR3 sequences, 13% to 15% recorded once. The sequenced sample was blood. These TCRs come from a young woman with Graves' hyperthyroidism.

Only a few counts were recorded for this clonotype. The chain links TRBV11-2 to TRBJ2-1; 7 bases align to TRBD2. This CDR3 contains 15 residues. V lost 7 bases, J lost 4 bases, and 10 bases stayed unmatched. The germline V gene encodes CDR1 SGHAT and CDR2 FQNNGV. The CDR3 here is CASNIGAGAYNEQFF. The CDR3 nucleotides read TGTGCCAGCAACATTGGGGCGGGAGCGTACAATGAGCAGTTCTTC.

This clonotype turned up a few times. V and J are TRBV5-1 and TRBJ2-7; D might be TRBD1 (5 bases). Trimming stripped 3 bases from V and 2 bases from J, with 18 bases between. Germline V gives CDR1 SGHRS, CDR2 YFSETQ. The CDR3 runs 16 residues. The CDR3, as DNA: TGCGCCAGCAGCTCCAAACGGGCCAGGGCCCCCTACGAGCAGTACTTC. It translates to CASSSKRARAPYEQYF. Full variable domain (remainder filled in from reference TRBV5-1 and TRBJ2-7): KAGVTQTPRYLIKTRGQQVTLSCSPISGHRSVSWYQQTPGQGLQFLFEYFSETQRNKGNFPGRFSGRQFSNSRSEMNVSTLELGDSALYLCASSSKRARAPYEQYFGPGTRLTVT.

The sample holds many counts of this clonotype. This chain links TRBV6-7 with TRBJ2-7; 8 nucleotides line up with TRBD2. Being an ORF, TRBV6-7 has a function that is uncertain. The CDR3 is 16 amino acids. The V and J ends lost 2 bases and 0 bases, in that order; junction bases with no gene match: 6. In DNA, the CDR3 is TGTGCCAGCAGTTACATCAGCGGGAGCTTCTCCTACGAGCAGTACGTC. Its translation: CASSYISGSFSYEQYV.

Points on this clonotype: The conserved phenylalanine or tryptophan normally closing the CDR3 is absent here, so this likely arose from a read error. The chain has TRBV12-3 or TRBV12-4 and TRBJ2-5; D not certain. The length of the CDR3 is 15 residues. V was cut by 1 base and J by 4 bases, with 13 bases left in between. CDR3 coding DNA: TGTGCCAGCAGTTTAGGGCAGTATCAAGGAGAGACCCAGTACCTC. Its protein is CASSLGQYQGETQYL.

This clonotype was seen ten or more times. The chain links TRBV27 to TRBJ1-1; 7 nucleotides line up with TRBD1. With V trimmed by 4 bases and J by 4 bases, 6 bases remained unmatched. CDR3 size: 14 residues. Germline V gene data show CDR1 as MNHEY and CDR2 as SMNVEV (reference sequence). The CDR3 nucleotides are TGTGCCAGCAGTTCAACAGGGGTGGGCACTGAAGCTTTCTTT. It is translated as CASSSTGVGTEAFF.

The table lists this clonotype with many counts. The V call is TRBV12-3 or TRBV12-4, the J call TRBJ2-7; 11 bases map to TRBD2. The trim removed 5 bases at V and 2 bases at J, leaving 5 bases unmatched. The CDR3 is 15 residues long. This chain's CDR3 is CASSPSSGRTYEQYF. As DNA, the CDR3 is TGTGCCAGCAGTCCCTCTAGCGGGAGGACCTACGAGCAGTACTTC.

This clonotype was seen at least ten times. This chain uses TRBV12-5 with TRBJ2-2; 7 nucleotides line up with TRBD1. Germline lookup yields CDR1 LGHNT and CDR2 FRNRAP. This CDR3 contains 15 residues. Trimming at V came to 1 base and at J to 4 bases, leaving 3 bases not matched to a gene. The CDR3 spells CASGLETGLTGELFF. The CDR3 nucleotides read TGTGCTAGTGGTTTGGAGACAGGGCTCACCGGGGAGCTGTTTTTT.

The CDR3 nucleotides are TGTGCCAGCAGCGTAAGAGGGACAACGGGATATGGCTACACCTTC. The encoded protein is CASSVRGTTGYGYTF. This chain uses TRBV9 with TRBJ1-2, with a possible D match to TRBD1 (6 bases). Trimming stripped 1 base from V and 5 bases from J, with 15 bases between. In germline, CDR1 is SGDLS, CDR2 YYNGEE. The CDR3 totals 15 residues. The entire variable domain, with the rest obtained from reference TRBV9 and TRBJ1-2, is as follows: DSGVTQTPKHLITATGQRVTLRCSPRSGDLSVYWYQQSLDQGLQFLIQYYNGEERAKGNILERFSAQQFPDLHSELNLSSLELGDSALYFCASSVRGTTGYGYTFGSGTRLTVV.

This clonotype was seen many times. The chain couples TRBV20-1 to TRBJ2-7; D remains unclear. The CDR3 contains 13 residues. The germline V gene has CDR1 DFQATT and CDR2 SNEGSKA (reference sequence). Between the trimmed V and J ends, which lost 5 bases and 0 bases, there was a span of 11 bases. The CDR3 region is CSAHSSNSYEQYV. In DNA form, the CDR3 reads TGCAGTGCTCATAGTTCCAACTCCTACGAGCAGTACGTC.

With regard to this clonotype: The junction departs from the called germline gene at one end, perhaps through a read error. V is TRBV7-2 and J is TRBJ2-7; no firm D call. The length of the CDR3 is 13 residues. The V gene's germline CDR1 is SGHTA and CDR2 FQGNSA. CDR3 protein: CASSYDRSYEQHF. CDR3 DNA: TGTGCCAGCAGCTACGACCGCTCCTACGAGCAGCACTTC.

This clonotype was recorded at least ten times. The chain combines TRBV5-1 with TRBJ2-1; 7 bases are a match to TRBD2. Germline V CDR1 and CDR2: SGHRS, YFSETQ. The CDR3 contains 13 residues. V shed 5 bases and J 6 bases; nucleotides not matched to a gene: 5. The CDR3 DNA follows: TGCGCCAGCAGAGGACTAGTCGGCAATGAGCAGTTCTTC. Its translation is CASRGLVGNEQFF.

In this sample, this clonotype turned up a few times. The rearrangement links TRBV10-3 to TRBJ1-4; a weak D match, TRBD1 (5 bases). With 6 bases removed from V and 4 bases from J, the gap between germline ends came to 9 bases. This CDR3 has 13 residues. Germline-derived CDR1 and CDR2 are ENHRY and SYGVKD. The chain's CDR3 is CAIRGTLNEKLFF. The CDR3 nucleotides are TGTGCCATCAGGGGGACCCTTAATGAAAAACTGTTTTTT.

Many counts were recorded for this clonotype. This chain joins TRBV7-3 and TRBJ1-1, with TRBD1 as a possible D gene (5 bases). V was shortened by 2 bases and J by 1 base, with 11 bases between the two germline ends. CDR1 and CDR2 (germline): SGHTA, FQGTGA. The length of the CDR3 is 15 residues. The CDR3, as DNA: TGTGCCAGCAGCTTAGAAGGGGATTGGAACACTGAAGCTTTCTTT. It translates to CASSLEGDWNTEAFF.

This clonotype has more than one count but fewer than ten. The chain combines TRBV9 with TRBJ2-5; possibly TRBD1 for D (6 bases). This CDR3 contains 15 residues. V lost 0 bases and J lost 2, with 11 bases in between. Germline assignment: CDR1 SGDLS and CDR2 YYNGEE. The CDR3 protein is CASSVVGQTQETQYF. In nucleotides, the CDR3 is TGTGCCAGCAGCGTAGTTGGACAGACGCAAGAGACCCAGTACTTC.

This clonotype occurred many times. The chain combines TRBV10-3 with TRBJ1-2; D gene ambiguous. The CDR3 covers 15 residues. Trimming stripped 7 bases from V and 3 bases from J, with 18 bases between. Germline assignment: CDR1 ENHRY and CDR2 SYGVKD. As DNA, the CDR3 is TGTGCCATCACTAGAGACAACCAAGAATACTATGGCTACACCTTC. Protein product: CAITRDNQEYYGYTF.

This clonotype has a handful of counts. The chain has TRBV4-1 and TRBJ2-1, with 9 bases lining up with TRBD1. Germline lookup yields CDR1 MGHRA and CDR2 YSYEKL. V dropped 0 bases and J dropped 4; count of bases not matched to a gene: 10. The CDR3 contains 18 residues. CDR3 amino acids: CASSQDRSGQGDYNEQFF. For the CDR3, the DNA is TGCGCCAGCAGCCAAGACAGGTCGGGACAGGGAGATTACAATGAGCAGTTCTTC.

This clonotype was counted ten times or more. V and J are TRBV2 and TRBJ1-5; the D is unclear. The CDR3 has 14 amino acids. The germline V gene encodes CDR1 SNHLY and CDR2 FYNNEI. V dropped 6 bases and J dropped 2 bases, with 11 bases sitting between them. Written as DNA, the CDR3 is TGTGCCAGCAGAGCGGAGTCGGGCAATCAGCCCCAGCATTTT. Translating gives CASRAESGNQPQHF.

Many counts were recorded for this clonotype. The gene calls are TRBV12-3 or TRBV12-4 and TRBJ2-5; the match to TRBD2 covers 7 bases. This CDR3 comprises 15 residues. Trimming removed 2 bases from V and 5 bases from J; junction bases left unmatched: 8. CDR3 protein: CASSLRREILETQYF. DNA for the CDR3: TGTGCCAGCAGTTTAAGGCGGGAGATTCTGGAGACCCAGTACTTC.

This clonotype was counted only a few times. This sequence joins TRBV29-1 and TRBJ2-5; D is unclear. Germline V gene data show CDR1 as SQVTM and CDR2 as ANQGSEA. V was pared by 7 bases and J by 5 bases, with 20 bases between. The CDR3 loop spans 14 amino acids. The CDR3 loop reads CSAHGGPLQETQYF. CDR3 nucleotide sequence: TGCAGCGCCCATGGTGGGCCCCTTCAGGAGACCCAGTACTTC. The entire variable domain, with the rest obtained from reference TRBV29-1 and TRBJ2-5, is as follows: SAVISQKPSRDICQRGTSLTIQCQVDSQVTMMFWYRQQPGQSLTLIATANQGSEATYESGFVIDKFPISRPNLTFSTLTVSNMSPEDSSIYLCSAHGGPLQETQYFGPGTRLLVL.

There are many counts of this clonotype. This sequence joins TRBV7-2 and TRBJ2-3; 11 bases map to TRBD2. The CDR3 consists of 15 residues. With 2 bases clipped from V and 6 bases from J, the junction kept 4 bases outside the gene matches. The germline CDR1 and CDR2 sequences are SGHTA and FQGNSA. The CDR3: CASSLTSGSGDTQYF. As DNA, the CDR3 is TGTGCCAGCAGCTTAACTAGCGGGAGTGGGGATACGCAGTATTTT.

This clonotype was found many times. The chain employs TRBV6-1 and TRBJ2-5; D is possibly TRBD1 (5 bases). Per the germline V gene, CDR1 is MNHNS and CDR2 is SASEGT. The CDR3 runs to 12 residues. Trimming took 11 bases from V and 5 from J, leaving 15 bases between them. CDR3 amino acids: CAGARPPETQYF. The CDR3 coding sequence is TGTGCCGGGGCCCGGCCACCGGAGACCCAGTACTTC.